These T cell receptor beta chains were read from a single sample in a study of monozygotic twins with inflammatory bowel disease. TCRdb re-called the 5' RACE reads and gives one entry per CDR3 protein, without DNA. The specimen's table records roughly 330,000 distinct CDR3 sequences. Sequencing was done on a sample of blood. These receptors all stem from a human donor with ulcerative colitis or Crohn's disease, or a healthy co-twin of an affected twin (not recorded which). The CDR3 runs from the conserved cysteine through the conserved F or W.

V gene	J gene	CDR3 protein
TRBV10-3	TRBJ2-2	CAISETSLDRAGELFF
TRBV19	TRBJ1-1	CASKIGGNTEAFF
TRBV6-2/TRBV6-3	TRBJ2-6	CASGLSPLVLTF
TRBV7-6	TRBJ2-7	CASSRGSGAGYEQYF
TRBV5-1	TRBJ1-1	CASSLSFREGGTEAFF
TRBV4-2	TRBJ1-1	CASSSQGQRGTEAFF
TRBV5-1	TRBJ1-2	CASSSGENRVSIYGYTF
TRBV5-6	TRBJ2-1	CASSHRGLGSSNEQFF
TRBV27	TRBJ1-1	CASRPTGAGEAFF
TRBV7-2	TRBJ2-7	CASSLSGALQYEQYF
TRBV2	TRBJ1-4	CASSPREKLFF
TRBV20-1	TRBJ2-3	CSARATSGHTDTQYF
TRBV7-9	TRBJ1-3	CASSPTGQRLSGNTIYF
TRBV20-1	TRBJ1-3	CSARPLRSSGNTIYF
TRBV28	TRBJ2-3	CASSFPGGFKAGGPDTQYF
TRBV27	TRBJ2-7	CASSLSGTGDYEQYF
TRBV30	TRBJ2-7	CAWSVIPLDRVPSYEQYF